These 6 T cell receptor beta chains were all obtained from the same sample, sequenced in a study of cytomegalovirus exposure and HLA in healthy donors. PCR used 60 Vbeta primers and 13 Jbeta primers. The table came from immunoSEQ multiplex PCR; TCRdb's copy has only in-frame clones and leaves some out. The repertoire has around 120,000 clones, 55% to 75% of them found once; the top ten carry less than 2%. Sequencing was performed on PBMCs. These receptors all come from a man aged 25-45 years in good health and CMV-seropositive.

This chain joins TRBV11-3 and TRBJ2-5, with D unresolved. From germline, CDR1 is SGHNT and CDR2 YENEEA. Trimming removed 1 base from V and 11 bases from J, with 23 bases in between. The CDR3 runs 16 residues. The CDR3 reads CASSLVRGSPVPLQYF. CDR3 nucleotide sequence: TGTGCCAGCAGCTTAGTTCGAGGTTCCCCGGTTCCCTTGCAGTACTTC.

The V and J genes are TRBV19 and TRBJ2-4; 8 nucleotides line up with TRBD1. The CDR3 length is 15 residues. The junction had 4 bases not matched to a gene; V was cut back by 2 bases and J by 4 bases. Germline CDR1 and CDR2: LNHDA and SQIVND (reference sequence). The CDR3: CASSIPRQGKNIQYF. CDR3 in DNA: TGTGCCAGTAGTATACCTCGACAGGGGAAAAACATTCAGTACTTC.

The CDR3 DNA sequence: TGTGCCAGCAGCACTCAGGGGCCCGGCAATCAGCCCCAGCATTTT. It encodes CASSTQGPGNQPQHF. The chain joins TRBV7-2 to TRBJ1-5, with D maybe TRBD1 (6 bases). Germline lookup yields CDR1 SGHTA and CDR2 FQGNSA. Trimming took 5 bases from V and 2 from J, leaving 13 bases between them. This CDR3 contains 15 residues.

The V call is TRBV19, the J call TRBJ1-2, with a possible D match to TRBD1 (5 bases). Trimming shortened V by 6 bases and J by 2 bases, and 13 bases separated the two germline ends. CDR1 and CDR2 from the germline V gene are LNHDA and SQIVND (reference sequence). The CDR3 is 14 amino acids. Written as DNA, the CDR3 is TGTGCCAGTAGCCCTCGTGGGGCAAACTATGGCTACACCTTC. Translated: CASSPRGANYGYTF.

The chain links TRBV6-1 to TRBJ2-5; maybe TRBD1 (6 bases). V lost 6 bases, J lost 2 bases, and 10 bases lay in between. This CDR3 region has 13 residues. Germline loops: CDR1 MNHNS, CDR2 SASEGT. The CDR3 reads CASSGQKQETQYF. The CDR3 DNA follows: TGTGCCAGCAGCGGACAGAAACAAGAGACCCAGTACTTC.

The chain combines TRBV7-8 with TRBJ2-2, with a possible D match to TRBD2 (7 bases). Germline-derived CDR1 and CDR2 are SGHVS and FQNEAQ. Trimming took off 5 bases at V and 5 bases at J, with 15 bases between the two ends. The CDR3 extends over 15 amino acids. The CDR3 nucleotides read TGTGCCAGCAGCCGAACAGGGAGGGGAACCGGGGAGCTGTTTTTT. Protein: CASSRTGRGTGELFF.